This T cell receptor beta chain was recorded in a study of blood T cell repertoires in COVID-19. This table comes from immunoSEQ multiplex PCR, and its TCRdb copy is limited to in-frame clones, with some not included. Of fewer than 200,000 clones listed, about four fifths were seen once; the top ten hold roughly 3.2%. Allocation to cohorts depended on clinical history reported by the participants. The V segment lost 3 bases and the J segment 8 bases; nucleotides outside the gene matches: 7. This CDR3 contains 13 residues. Germline assignment: CDR1 SGDLS and CDR2 YYNGEE. Sequenced: PBMCs or T cells enriched from blood (not recorded which). The rearrangement links TRBV9 to TRBJ2-5; 7 bases line up with TRBD2. This receptor was identified in a woman aged 25 to 45 who had been exposed to COVID-19. CDR3: CASSGGGLLTQYF. DNA for the CDR3: TGTGCCAGCAGCGGGGGGGGACTATTAACCCAGTACTTC. Filled out from reference TRBV9 and TRBJ2-5, the complete variable domain reads DSGVTQTPKHLITATGQRVTLRCSPRSGDLSVYWYQQSLDQGLQFLIQYYNGEERAKGNILERFSAQQFPDLHSELNLSSLELGDSALYFCASSGGGLLTQYFGPGTRLLVL.